The 25 T cell receptor beta chains below all came from one sample that was sequenced in a study of cytomegalovirus exposure and HLA in healthy donors. The table came from immunoSEQ multiplex PCR; TCRdb's copy has only in-frame clones and leaves some out. The table has some 210,000 clones, 87% seen once; the top ten hold about 2%. What was sequenced was PBMCs. These receptors were obtained from a woman aged 18-30 years in good health and CMV-seropositive.

This chain uses TRBV7-3 with TRBJ2-3, with 7 bases aligning to TRBD2. Germline V gene data show CDR1 as SGHTA and CDR2 as FQGTGA. This CDR3 has 16 residues. V lost 3 bases to trimming and J lost 2 bases; unmatched junction nucleotides: 8. The CDR3 spells CASSLNPGGLTDTQYF. CDR3 sequence (DNA): TGTGCCAGCAGCTTGAATCCGGGAGGACTCACAGATACGCAGTATTTT.

The chain recombines TRBV27 with TRBJ2-1, with 7 positions matching TRBD1. Germline CDR1 reads MNHEY; CDR2 reads SMNVEV (reference sequence). The ends lost 10 bases at V and 4 bases at J; junction bases unmatched: 10. The CDR3 runs to 14 residues. For the CDR3, the DNA is TGTGCCATCCGAGCCGGGACAGTATACAATGAGCAGTTCTTC. Translated, it gives CAIRAGTVYNEQFF.

CDR3 bases: TGCAGCGTTTACGGGACTAGCGGGCGCCCCTACGAGCAGTACTTC. It translates to CSVYGTSGRPYEQYF. The chain combines TRBV29-1 with TRBJ2-7; TRBD2 matches at 12 bases. CDR3 size: 15 residues. CDR1 is SQVTM, CDR2 ANQGSEA, per germline. V gave up 5 bases and J gave up 2 bases; unmatched junction bases: 7.

CDR3 loop: CASSVGQGPYEQYF. The CDR3 DNA reads TGTGCCAGCAGCGTAGGACAGGGGCCCTACGAGCAGTACTTC. The chain links TRBV5-4 to TRBJ2-7; 9 bases match TRBD1. Trimming removed 4 bases from V and 2 bases from J; junction bases left unmatched: 4. The CDR3 is made up of 14 amino acids. Germline V gene sequence: CDR1 SGHNT, CDR2 YYREEE (reference sequence).

This clone appeared once. This sequence joins TRBV28 and TRBJ1-5; D is possibly TRBD1 (5 bases). The CDR3 covers 12 residues. In germline, CDR1 is MDHEN, CDR2 SYDVKM. Trimming removed 4 bases at V and 7 bases at J, with 8 bases between. The CDR3 reads CASSSGVQPQHF. The CDR3 DNA follows: TGTGCCAGCAGTTCGGGGGTCCAGCCCCAGCATTTT. Full variable domain (remainder filled in from reference TRBV28 and TRBJ1-5): DVKVTQSSRYLVKRTGEKVFLECVQDMDHENMFWYRQDPGLGLRLIYFSYDVKMKEKGDIPEGYSVSREKKERFSLILESASTNQTSMYLCASSSGVQPQHFGDGTRLSIL.

This clone came up a few times. This chain uses TRBV30 with TRBJ1-2; the D is unclear. The CDR3 spans 11 residues. Germline CDR1 and CDR2: GTSNPN and SVGIG (reference sequence). The germline V and J ends were trimmed by 5 bases and 2 bases, with 6 bases remaining between them. CDR3 DNA: TGTGCCTGGTGGCTGAACTATGGCTACACCTTC. This codes for CAWWLNYGYTF. Filled out from reference TRBV30 and TRBJ1-2, the complete variable domain reads SQTIHQWPATLVQPVGSPLSLECTVEGTSNPNLYWYRQAAGRGLQLLFYSVGIGQISSEVPQNLSASRPQDRQFILSSKKLLLSDSGFYLCAWWLNYGYTFGSGTRLTVV.

This clone was recorded once. The chain links TRBV5-4 to TRBJ1-2; D gene uncertain. The germline V and J ends were trimmed by 0 bases and 2 bases, with 8 bases remaining between them. Per the germline V gene, CDR1 is SGHNT and CDR2 is YYREEE (reference sequence). CDR3 length equals 14 residues. CDR3 protein: CASSLESENYGYTF. The CDR3 region has the DNA TGTGCCAGCAGCTTGGAAAGCGAGAACTATGGCTACACCTTC.

The gene calls are TRBV10-3 and TRBJ2-1; D may be TRBD2 (5 bases). This CDR3 spans 12 amino acids. The V end lost 2 bases, the J end lost 10 bases, and 9 bases lay between the germline ends. The germline V gene encodes CDR1 ENHRY and CDR2 SYGVKD. The CDR3 spells CAISEGGLEQFF. The CDR3 nucleotides are TGTGCCATCAGTGAGGGAGGACTCGAGCAGTTCTTC.

The chain joins TRBV5-1 to TRBJ2-7, with unresolved D. V was cut by 4 bases and J by 3 bases, with 11 bases left in between. This CDR3 is built from 13 residues. Germline V gene lookup returns CDR1 SGHRS and CDR2 YFSETQ. The CDR3 DNA sequence: TGCGCCAGCAGCAACGGGTTAAACTACGAGCAGTACTTC. This gives the protein CASSNGLNYEQYF. The variable domain in full, with the rest retrieved from reference TRBV5-1 and TRBJ2-7, is KAGVTQTPRYLIKTRGQQVTLSCSPISGHRSVSWYQQTPGQGLQFLFEYFSETQRNKGNFPGRFSGRQFSNSRSEMNVSTLELGDSALYLCASSNGLNYEQYFGPGTRLTVT.

The gene calls are TRBV28 and TRBJ2-1, with TRBD2 matching over 7 bases. The junction had 9 bases not matched to a gene; V was cut back by 3 bases and J by 7 bases. The CDR3 sequence is 15 residues long. The germline V gene encodes CDR1 MDHEN and CDR2 SYDVKM. This CDR3 reads CASSFQSGRRNEQFF. DNA of the CDR3: TGTGCCAGCAGTTTTCAATCCGGGAGGAGAAATGAGCAGTTCTTC.

The V and J genes are TRBV2 and TRBJ2-7; 12 bases are shared with TRBD2. Germline V gene sequence: CDR1 SNHLY, CDR2 FYNNEI. This CDR3 is built from 13 residues. After removal of 7 bases from V and 5 bases from J, the junction contained 3 bases not matched to a gene. As DNA, the CDR3 is TGTGCCAGCAATCTAGCGGGAGGGAACGAGCAGTACTTC. The encoded protein is CASNLAGGNEQYF.

This rearrangement joins TRBV28 to TRBJ2-7; the match to TRBD2 covers 10 bases. This CDR3 spans 15 amino acids. Germline V lookup: CDR1 MDHEN, CDR2 SYDVKM. J gave up 3 bases and V 2 bases, and 4 bases lay outside the gene matches. The CDR3 coding sequence is TGTGCCAGCAGTTTACGGACTAGCGGACTCTACGAGCAGTACTTC. Its protein product is CASSLRTSGLYEQYF.

The chain has TRBV25-1 and TRBJ2-1; tentative D call: TRBD1 (7 bases). V dropped 1 base and J dropped 9 bases, with 16 bases sitting between them. The germline V gene encodes CDR1 MGHDK and CDR2 SYGVNS. The CDR3 is 15 residues long. The CDR3 loop reads CASSELAGQTGEQFF. CDR3 sequence (DNA): TGTGCCAGCAGTGAATTGGCGGGACAGACGGGTGAGCAGTTCTTC. Based on the CDR3 plus reference TRBV25-1 and TRBJ2-1, the full variable domain is EADIYQTPRYLVIGTGKKITLECSQTMGHDKMYWYQQDPGMELHLIHYSYGVNSTEKGDLSSESTVSRIRTEHFPLTLESARPSHTSQYLCASSELAGQTGEQFFGPGTRLTVL.

The J gene is TRBJ2-5, the V gene TRBV7-8, with a possible D match to TRBD1 (5 bases). Germline V CDR1 and CDR2: SGHVS, FQNEAQ. The CDR3 spans 13 residues. V lost 5 bases, J lost 3 bases, and 10 bases lay in between. CDR3 nucleotide sequence: TGTGCCAGCAGCCCAGGGTCCAAAGAGACCCAGTACTTC. Encoded protein: CASSPGSKETQYF. Full variable domain (outside the CDR3, taken from reference TRBV7-8 and TRBJ2-5): GAGVSQSPRYKVAKRGQDVALRCDPISGHVSLFWYQQALGQGPEFLTYFQNEAQLDKSGLPSDRFFAERPEGSVSTLKIQRTQQEDSAVYLCASSPGSKETQYFGPGTRLLVL.

The CDR3 here is CASSLVLRGQETQYF. DNA of the CDR3: TGTGCCAGCAGCTTAGTCCTCAGGGGACAAGAGACCCAGTACTTC. V gene TRBV11-1 combines with J gene TRBJ2-5; D may be TRBD1 (6 bases). Germline V gives CDR1 SGHAT, CDR2 FQDESV (reference sequence). V shed 1 base and J shed 2 bases, with 11 bases lying between them. The CDR3 totals 15 residues.

This sequence joins TRBV29-1 and TRBJ2-3, with a tentative D call TRBD2 (6 bases). This CDR3 is built from 12 residues. V lost 3 bases and J lost 5, with 9 bases in between. CDR1 is SQVTM and CDR2 is ANQGSEA in the germline V gene. CDR3 nucleotide sequence: TGCAGCGTTGAGGACGGGGGAGATACGCAGTATTTT. Protein: CSVEDGGDTQYF.

This clone came up a few times. V and J are TRBV10-1 and TRBJ1-1, with D possibly matching TRBD1 (5 bases). The CDR3 has 14 amino acids. Germline-derived CDR1 and CDR2 are WNHNN and SYGVQD (reference sequence). The V gene lost 6 bases and the J gene lost 3 bases, with 14 bases spanning the gap. The DNA for the CDR3 is TGCGCCAGCAGCCCCCGGGGGGGGTACACTGAAGCTTTCTTT. Translated, it gives CASSPRGGYTEAFF.

V gene TRBV29-1 combines with J gene TRBJ2-6, with 7 positions matching TRBD1. The length of the CDR3 is 17 residues. Germline lookup yields CDR1 SQVTM and CDR2 ANQGSEA. V gave up 3 bases and J gave up 0 bases; unmatched junction bases: 8. The CDR3 region is CSVEASGQSSGANVLTF. DNA for the CDR3: TGCAGCGTTGAGGCGTCGGGACAGAGCTCTGGGGCCAACGTCCTGACTTTC.

J is TRBJ1-5 and V is TRBV10-3; 7 nucleotides align to TRBD1. This CDR3 has 16 residues. Germline lookup yields CDR1 ENHRY and CDR2 SYGVKD. Trimming took 0 bases from V and 6 from J; bases not matched to a gene: 8. CDR3 sequence reads: CAISESVRQGIQPQHF. CDR3 DNA: TGTGCCATCAGTGAGTCCGTTCGACAGGGAATTCAGCCCCAGCATTTT.

V and J are TRBV7-9 and TRBJ2-7; D gene unclear. CDR3 size: 14 residues. V lost 4 bases to trimming and J lost 1 base, with 11 bases between them. Germline loops: CDR1 SEHNR, CDR2 FQNEAQ (reference sequence). Written as DNA, the CDR3 is TGTGCCAGCAGCTCTACTCCTACTTCCTACGAGCAGTACTTC. This codes for CASSSTPTSYEQYF.

The V and J genes are TRBV27 and TRBJ2-7; 8 nucleotides match TRBD2. Germline V gives CDR1 MNHEY, CDR2 SMNVEV (reference sequence). V trimming: 3 bases; J trimming: 3 bases; junction bases outside the gene matches: 4. CDR3 length: 14 amino acids. CDR3 in amino acids: CASSFGTRSYEQYF. CDR3 DNA: TGTGCCAGCAGTTTCGGGACTAGGAGCTACGAGCAGTACTTC.

The CDR3 sequence is CASSLSRRFGQKNTGELFF. CDR3 nucleotide sequence: TGTGCCAGCAGTTTATCGAGGCGTTTCGGACAGAAGAACACCGGGGAGCTGTTTTTT. The chain recombines TRBV27 with TRBJ2-2; D possibly corresponds to TRBD1 (6 bases). V was clipped by 0 bases and J by 1 base, with 18 bases between them. The CDR3 spans 19 residues. Per germline, CDR1 MNHEY and CDR2 SMNVEV (reference sequence).

The DNA for the CDR3 is TGTGCCAGCAGTGAGGGGGGCACTGAAGCTTTCTTT. Residues: CASSEGGTEAFF. The rearrangement links TRBV25-1 to TRBJ1-1, with D possibly matching TRBD1 (5 bases). The CDR3 totals 12 residues. Germline values: CDR1 MGHDK, CDR2 SYGVNS. V was cut by 3 bases and J by 4 bases, with 6 bases left in between.

The gene calls are TRBV5-1 and TRBJ2-3; D remains unclear. Trimming took off 5 bases at V and 2 bases at J, with 12 bases between the two ends. Per the germline V gene, CDR1 is SGHRS and CDR2 is YFSETQ. The CDR3 totals 14 residues. The CDR3 sequence: CASRNDIHTDTQYF. CDR3 DNA sequence: TGCGCCAGCAGGAACGACATACACACAGATACGCAGTATTTT. The full variable domain, with the rest looked up from reference TRBV5-1 and TRBJ2-3, is KAGVTQTPRYLIKTRGQQVTLSCSPISGHRSVSWYQQTPGQGLQFLFEYFSETQRNKGNFPGRFSGRQFSNSRSEMNVSTLELGDSALYLCASRNDIHTDTQYFGPGTRLTVL.

The chain uses TRBV6-6 and TRBJ1-3; a possible D gene is TRBD1 (5 bases). In germline, CDR1 is MNHNY, CDR2 SVGAGI (reference sequence). The V end was cut by 1 base, the J end by 0 bases, with 10 bases between. The CDR3 is 16 residues long. This CDR3 is CASSYFDRHSGNTIYF. CDR3 bases: TGTGCCAGCAGTTACTTTGACAGACACTCTGGAAACACCATATATTTT.